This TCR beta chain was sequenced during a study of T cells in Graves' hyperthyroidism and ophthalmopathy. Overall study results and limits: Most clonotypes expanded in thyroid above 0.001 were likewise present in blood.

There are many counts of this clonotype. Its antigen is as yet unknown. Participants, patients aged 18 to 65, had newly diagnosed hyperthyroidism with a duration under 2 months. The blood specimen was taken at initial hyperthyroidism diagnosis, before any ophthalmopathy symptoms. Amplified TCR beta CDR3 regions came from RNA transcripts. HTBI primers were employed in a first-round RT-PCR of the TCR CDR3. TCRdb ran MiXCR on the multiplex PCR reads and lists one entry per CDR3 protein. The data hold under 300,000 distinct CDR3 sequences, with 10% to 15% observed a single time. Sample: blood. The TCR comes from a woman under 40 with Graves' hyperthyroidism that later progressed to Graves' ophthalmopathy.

CDR3 sequence reads: CASSGDSLAAFF. Here the CDR3 DNA reads TGCGCCAGCAGCGGGGACAGCTTAGCAGCTTTCTTT. The V call is TRBV5-1, the J call TRBJ1-1; 7 bases align to TRBD1. Trimming removed 4 bases from V and 10 bases from J; junction bases left unmatched: 7. Germline V gene data show CDR1 as SGHRS and CDR2 as YFSETQ. The CDR3 runs to 12 residues.